This entry lists 25 T cell receptor beta chains sequenced from one sample in a study of blood T cell repertoires in COVID-19. The protocol was immunoSEQ multiplex PCR, while the TCRdb copy is restricted to in-frame clones and leaves out a portion. The sample includes roughly 240,000 clones, about 79% of them seen just once. The sequencing sample was made of peripheral blood. All receptors derive from a man aged 40-55 years who had recovered from COVID-19.

The chain has TRBV7-2 and TRBJ1-1, with a tentative D call TRBD1 (6 bases). Germline CDR1 and CDR2: SGHTA and FQGNSA. The CDR3 has 13 residues. Between the trimmed V and J ends, which lost 1 base and 9 bases, there was a span of 12 bases. CDR3 amino acids: CASSLDRETKAFF. The CDR3 bases are TGTGCCAGCAGCTTAGACAGGGAAACGAAAGCTTTCTTT.

The chain has TRBV3-1 (or the pseudogene TRBV3-2) and TRBJ2-7, with a weak D call TRBD2 (6 bases). Germline-derived CDR1 and CDR2 are LGHDT and YNNKEL (reference sequence). The CDR3 is 11 residues long. Trimming left V 1 base short and J 9 bases short, with 7 bases between. The chain's CDR3 is CASSQASVQYF. CDR3 DNA: TGTGCCAGCAGCCAAGCTAGCGTGCAGTACTTC.

The chain links TRBV3-1 (or the pseudogene TRBV3-2) to TRBJ2-4; 7 bases agree with TRBD1. This CDR3 is built from 14 residues. CDR1 LGHDT and CDR2 YNNKEL come from the germline V gene (reference sequence). V lost 3 bases to trimming and J lost 11 bases; unmatched junction nucleotides: 10. As DNA, the CDR3 is TGTGCCAGCAGCCAGATGGGGACAGAAGAGTTTCAGTACTTC. Amino acids: CASSQMGTEEFQYF.

The chain recombines TRBV3-1 (or the pseudogene TRBV3-2) with TRBJ2-7; D remains unclear. Germline V gene lookup returns CDR1 LGHDT and CDR2 YNNKEL (reference sequence). This CDR3 spans 15 amino acids. The V and J ends lost 2 bases and 2 bases respectively, with 13 bases between them. CDR3 sequence reads: CASSQSTGNTYEQYF. CDR3 sequence (DNA): TGTGCCAGCAGCCAATCTACGGGTAACACCTACGAGCAGTACTTC.

The chain uses TRBV18 and TRBJ2-7, with D tentatively TRBD1 (6 bases). Germline V gene sequence: CDR1 KGHSH, CDR2 LQKENI. This CDR3 region has 12 residues. Trimming shortened V by 4 bases and J by 4 bases, and 8 bases separated the two germline ends. The CDR3 DNA sequence: TGTGCCAGCTCACAGGACAGATACGAGCAGTACTTC. Residues: CASSQDRYEQYF.

This clone was observed a few times. The rearrangement uses TRBV7-2 and TRBJ1-1, with TRBD1 matching 7 bases. Germline V gene sequence: CDR1 SGHTA, CDR2 FQGNSA. The CDR3 is 12 residues long. The V gene end was trimmed by 5 bases and the J gene end by 5 bases; junction bases not matched to a gene: 2. CDR3 protein: CASSKQGTEAFF. The CDR3 bases are TGTGCCAGCAGCAAACAGGGGACTGAAGCTTTCTTT.

This clone was counted a few times. The chain carries TRBV2 and TRBJ1-3; TRBD1 might be the D (5 bases). Germline loops: CDR1 SNHLY, CDR2 FYNNEI. The V end lost 0 bases, the J end lost 11 bases, and 8 bases lay between the germline ends. CDR3 length equals 12 residues. CDR3 region: CASSEAGRPIYF. In nucleotides, the CDR3 is TGTGCCAGCAGTGAAGCGGGGCGCCCCATATATTTT.

This chain uses TRBV9 with TRBJ2-2, with 11 bases lining up with TRBD2. V gave up 1 base and J gave up 5 bases; unmatched junction bases: 4. In germline, CDR1 is SGDLS, CDR2 YYNGEE. CDR3 length: 16 residues. CDR3 nucleotide sequence: TGTGCCAGCAGCGTACTAGCGGGGGGCGTAACCGGGGAGCTGTTTTTT. It encodes CASSVLAGGVTGELFF.

V gene TRBV7-2 combines with J gene TRBJ1-1, with 7 bases fitting TRBD1. Trimming took 2 bases from V and 3 from J; bases not matched to a gene: 9. The CDR3 sequence is 16 residues long. CDR1 and CDR2 from the germline V gene are SGHTA and FQGNSA. In DNA, the CDR3 is TGTGCCAGCAGCTTACCTCAGGGCCAGGGGGACACTGAAGCTTTCTTT. Amino acid sequence: CASSLPQGQGDTEAFF.

V gene TRBV4-3 combines with J gene TRBJ2-2, with D uncertain. CDR1 LGHNA and CDR2 YSLEER come from the germline V gene. The V end was cut by 3 bases, the J end by 3 bases, with 11 bases between. This CDR3 comprises 15 residues. The CDR3 DNA reads TGCGCCAGCAGCCAGGCCGCAAAATACACCGGGGAGCTGTTTTTT. It is translated as CASSQAAKYTGELFF.

The rearrangement uses TRBV5-6 and TRBJ1-6, with 9 nucleotides matching TRBD1. Germline assignment: CDR1 SGHDT and CDR2 YYEEEE. The CDR3 has 15 residues. V shed 4 bases and J 9 bases; nucleotides not matched to a gene: 8. The DNA for the CDR3 is TGTGCCAGCAGCCTGGGACAGGGAGCGGGTTCACCCCTCCACTTT. Residues: CASSLGQGAGSPLHF.

The chain couples TRBV19 to TRBJ2-7; TRBD1 matches 7 bases. CDR1 and CDR2 from the germline V gene are LNHDA and SQIVND (reference sequence). J gave up 6 bases and V 7 bases, and 12 bases lay outside the gene matches. The CDR3 extends over 14 amino acids. This chain's CDR3 is CASTTVLGQSEQYF. The CDR3 DNA reads TGTGCCAGTACCACAGTTTTGGGACAGAGCGAGCAGTACTTC.

The chain couples TRBV7-9 to TRBJ1-4; 8 bases are a match to TRBD1. In germline, CDR1 is SEHNR, CDR2 FQNEAQ (reference sequence). The CDR3 has 15 amino acids. The ends lost 5 bases at V and 3 bases at J; junction bases unmatched: 5. CDR3 sequence reads: CASSPQGVSNEKLFF. The DNA for the CDR3 is TGTGCCAGCAGCCCACAGGGGGTATCTAATGAAAAACTGTTTTTT.

CDR3 bases: TGTGCCAGCAGCTCGTCGGGGGGCTTTGCCGGGGAGCTGTTTTTT. Translated, it gives CASSSSGGFAGELFF. The chain couples TRBV7-6 to TRBJ2-2; D possibly corresponds to TRBD2 (7 bases). V lost 4 bases and J 6 bases, leaving 15 bases between the germline ends. There are 15 residues in the CDR3. The germline CDR1 and CDR2 sequences are SGHVS and FNYEAQ.

The J gene is TRBJ1-2, the V gene TRBV5-1, with D possibly being TRBD1 (6 bases). The V and J ends lost 5 bases and 4 bases respectively, with 15 bases between them. This CDR3 spans 14 amino acids. In germline, CDR1 is SGHRS, CDR2 YFSETQ. The CDR3: CASRLQQGTYGYTF. CDR3 bases: TGCGCCAGCAGACTTCAACAGGGAACCTATGGCTACACCTTC.

About this clone itself: Other DNA variants within this sample encode the same CDR3. The chain is built from TRBV5-1 and TRBJ1-1; D ambiguous. V was clipped by 1 base and J by 1 base, with 5 bases between them. The CDR3 has 13 residues. Germline CDR1 SGHRS, CDR2 YFSETQ. The CDR3 protein is CASSLQRNTEAFF. DNA for the CDR3: TGCGCCAGCAGCTTGCAGCGGAACACTGAAGCTTTCTTT.

In its sample, this clone was seen once. The chain carries TRBV19 and TRBJ1-4; D gene unclear. Per germline, CDR1 LNHDA and CDR2 SQIVND (reference sequence). V was shortened by 5 bases and J by 0 bases, with 13 bases between the two germline ends. The CDR3 runs to 16 residues. CDR3 coding DNA: TGTGCCAGTAGTCCCTGGTACTTTGCAACTAATGAAAAACTGTTTTTT. The encoded protein is CASSPWYFATNEKLFF.

The gene calls are TRBV6-2 or TRBV6-3 and TRBJ1-5; 9 bases line up with TRBD1. The CDR3 has 17 amino acids. Germline CDR1 is MNHEY and CDR2 is SVGEGT. V gave up 6 bases and J gave up 6 bases; unmatched junction bases: 15. The CDR3 reads CASSPTPGQGRVQPQHF. CDR3 bases: TGTGCCAGCAGCCCTACCCCGGGACAGGGAAGGGTTCAGCCCCAGCATTTT.

This clone was observed a single time. J is TRBJ1-1 and V is TRBV7-2; D unresolved. The CDR3 is made up of 15 amino acids. V was shortened by 1 base and J by 5 bases, with 14 bases between the two germline ends. The germline V gene encodes CDR1 SGHTA and CDR2 FQGNSA. CDR3 protein: CASSLGGRMRTEAFF. The CDR3 region has the DNA TGTGCCAGCAGCTTAGGAGGAAGGATGAGGACTGAAGCTTTCTTT. The whole variable domain, filled in from reference TRBV7-2 and TRBJ1-1, reads GAGVSQSPSNKVTEKGKDVELRCDPISGHTALYWYRQSLGQGLEFLIYFQGNSAPDKSGLPSDRFSAERTGGSVSTLTIQRTQQEDSAVYLCASSLGGRMRTEAFFGQGTRLTVV.

This clone was seen more than once but under ten times. This chain links TRBV6-1 with TRBJ1-3; D ambiguous. From germline, CDR1 is MNHNS and CDR2 SASEGT. Between the trimmed V and J ends, which lost 5 bases and 4 bases, there was a span of 6 bases. The CDR3 totals 12 residues. The CDR3 loop is CASSKQGNTIYF. The CDR3 DNA sequence: TGTGCCAGCAGTAAACAGGGAAACACCATATATTTT.

This chain joins TRBV12-3 or TRBV12-4 and TRBJ2-7; 9 positions agree with TRBD1. CDR3 length: 13 residues. The J segment lost 3 bases and the V segment lost 6 bases, leaving 3 bases of the junction unmatched. CDR3 residues: CASSQGQGYEQYF. The CDR3 nucleotides read TGTGCCAGCAGCCAGGGACAGGGCTACGAGCAGTACTTC.

This clone came up once. The chain recombines TRBV27 with TRBJ1-1, with D uncertain. The CDR3 sequence is 15 residues long. The germline CDR1 and CDR2 sequences are MNHEY and SMNVEV (reference sequence). Trimming took off 6 bases at V and 1 base at J, with 15 bases between the two ends. CDR3 sequence reads: CASSPLGLGNTEAFF. For the CDR3, the DNA is TGTGCCAGCAGCCCTCTAGGATTGGGGAACACTGAAGCTTTCTTT.

This clone was seen more than once but under ten times. The chain couples TRBV27 to TRBJ2-5, with a weak D call TRBD2 (6 bases). The CDR3 totals 14 residues. Trimming left V 4 bases short and J 1 base short, with 10 bases between. Germline V gene lookup returns CDR1 MNHEY and CDR2 SMNVEV (reference sequence). CDR3 region: CASSSWGVQETQYF. DNA for the CDR3: TGTGCCAGCAGTTCCTGGGGGGTCCAAGAGACCCAGTACTTC.

The chain employs TRBV21-1 and TRBJ2-7; TRBD2, the table's D call, was not compared with the DNA. TRBV21-1 is assigned pseudogene status. The CDR3 is made up of 16 amino acids. This CDR3 reads CASSKAQTSGGAEQYF. CDR3 DNA sequence: TGTGCCAGCAGCAAAGCGCAGACTAGCGGGGGGGCCGAGCAGTACTTC.

The count of this clone is one. J is TRBJ1-2 and V is TRBV12-3 or TRBV12-4, with a tentative D call TRBD1 (6 bases). CDR3 length: 12 residues. Trimming stripped 4 bases from V and 6 bases from J, with 9 bases between. CDR3 protein: CASSSQGNGYTF. In DNA form, the CDR3 reads TGTGCCAGCAGTTCACAGGGAAATGGCTACACCTTC.